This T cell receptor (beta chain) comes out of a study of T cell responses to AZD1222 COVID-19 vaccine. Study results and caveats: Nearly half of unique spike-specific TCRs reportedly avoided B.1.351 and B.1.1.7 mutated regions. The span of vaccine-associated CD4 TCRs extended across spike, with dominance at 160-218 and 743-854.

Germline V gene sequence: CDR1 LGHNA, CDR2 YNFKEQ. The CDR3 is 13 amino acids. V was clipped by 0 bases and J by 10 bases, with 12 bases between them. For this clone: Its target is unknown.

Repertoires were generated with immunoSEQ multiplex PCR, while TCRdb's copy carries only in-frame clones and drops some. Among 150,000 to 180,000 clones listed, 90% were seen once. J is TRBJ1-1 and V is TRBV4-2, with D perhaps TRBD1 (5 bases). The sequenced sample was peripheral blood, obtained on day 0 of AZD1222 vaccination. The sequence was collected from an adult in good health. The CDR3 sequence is CASSQDQGFGAFF. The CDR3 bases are TGTGCCAGCAGCCAAGATCAGGGTTTCGGAGCTTTCTTT.